These 32 T cell receptor beta chains came from one sample sequenced in a study of shared clonotypes between healthy human individuals. Sequencing used immunoSEQ multiplex PCR; TCRdb keeps in-frame clones, though not all of them. The table has over a million clones, 78% seen once. What was sequenced was memory CD4+ T cells from PBMCs. Subset meaning: CD45RA-negative fraction. These receptors were taken from a man between 18 and 29 years old in good health. Some clones in this sample may be carry-over from other donors' samples.

V is TRBV7-9 and J is TRBJ2-7; the D call may be TRBD1 or TRBD2 (5 bases each). This CDR3 has 15 residues. Germline V gene lookup returns CDR1 SEHNR and CDR2 FQNEAQ (reference sequence). Trimming took 3 bases from V and 5 from J, leaving 17 bases between them. The CDR3 coding sequence is TGTGCCAGCAGCTTTACCGGGACGGTCGGTGACGAGCAGTACTTC. Its protein is CASSFTGTVGDEQYF.

The V gene is TRBV6-6, the J gene TRBJ1-1, with TRBD1 as a possible D gene (5 bases). This CDR3 comprises 15 residues. Germline assignment: CDR1 MNHNY and CDR2 SVGAGI (reference sequence). V was clipped by 0 bases and J by 0 bases, with 8 bases between them. CDR3 protein: CASSYSGVVNTEAFF. The CDR3 nucleotides are TGTGCCAGCAGTTACTCGGGGGTGGTGAACACTGAAGCTTTCTTT.

This clone was seen only once. The chain is built from TRBV27 and TRBJ2-1; 14 bases agree with TRBD2. This CDR3 contains 17 residues. J was trimmed by 2 bases and V by 5 bases; bases with no gene match: 5. The germline CDR1 and CDR2 sequences are MNHEY and SMNVEV (reference sequence). For the CDR3, the DNA is TGTGCCAGCAGTCGGACTAGCGGGAGGCCAACCTACAATGAGCAGTTCTTC. This sequence encodes CASSRTSGRPTYNEQFF.

The chain joins TRBV7-9 to TRBJ2-1; TRBD2 aligns across 7 bases. From germline, CDR1 is SEHNR and CDR2 FQNEAQ (reference sequence). V gave up 3 bases and J gave up 7 bases; unmatched junction bases: 9. The CDR3 extends over 15 amino acids. The CDR3 DNA is TGTGCCAGCAGCTTTTTGCAGCGGGATGGGAATGAGCAGTTCTTC. This codes for CASSFLQRDGNEQFF.

This chain uses TRBV28 with TRBJ1-5; no definite D call. CDR1 is MDHEN and CDR2 is SYDVKM in the germline V gene. Deletions cut 2 bases from V and 10 bases from J, with 12 bases between. This CDR3 is built from 13 residues. CDR3 bases: TGTGCCAGCAGTTTACGTGGCGGCGGTCCCCAGCATTTT. Residues: CASSLRGGGPQHF.

The sample holds a few counts of this clone. One junction end disagrees with the germline gene, perhaps due to a read error. Other nucleotide sequences from this sample produce the same CDR3. The J gene is TRBJ2-5, the V gene TRBV29-1; no clear D. Germline loops: CDR1 SQVTM, CDR2 ANQGSEA. This CDR3 has 9 amino acids. The CDR3 DNA follows: TGCAGCGTAGAAGAGACCCAGTACTTC. This encodes CSVEETQYF.

V gene TRBV7-8 combines with J gene TRBJ1-4; possibly TRBD1 for D (5 bases). Looked up from germline, CDR1 is SGHVS and CDR2 is FQNEAQ. Trimming removed 7 bases from V and 7 bases from J, with 28 bases in between. The CDR3 extends over 18 amino acids. The CDR3 loop reads CASKRRAGQITGVEKLFF. The CDR3 coding sequence is TGTGCCAGCAAACGACGGGCAGGGCAGATAACTGGAGTTGAAAAACTGTTTTTT.

The chain has TRBV14 and TRBJ1-1; 9 bases are shared with TRBD1. CDR1 is SGHDN and CDR2 is FVKESK in the germline V gene. The trim removed 1 base at V and 1 base at J, leaving 4 bases unmatched. The CDR3 consists of 16 residues. The CDR3 protein is CASSQAAGQGNTEAFF. As DNA, the CDR3 is TGTGCCAGCAGCCAAGCGGCGGGACAGGGGAACACTGAAGCTTTCTTT.

V usage is TRBV28 and J usage is TRBJ2-1, with 11 bases fitting TRBD2. CDR1 is MDHEN and CDR2 is SYDVKM in the germline V gene. This CDR3 has 14 amino acids. V lost 7 bases to trimming and J lost 4 bases; unmatched junction nucleotides: 3. The CDR3 loop reads CASITSGSYNEQFF. In DNA, the CDR3 is TGTGCCAGCATCACTAGCGGGAGTTACAATGAGCAGTTCTTC.

The chain uses TRBV19 and TRBJ2-1; TRBD2 matches at 9 bases. The CDR3 has 21 residues. With 5 bases clipped from V and 7 bases from J, the junction kept 27 bases outside the gene matches. CDR1 and CDR2 from the germline V gene are LNHDA and SQIVND (reference sequence). This CDR3 is CASSALGLGGRAGVFINEQFF. The CDR3 nucleotides are TGTGCCAGTAGTGCACTCGGACTAGGCGGGAGGGCCGGAGTATTTATAAATGAGCAGTTCTTC.

As regards this clone: Mismatch with germline at one junction end may stem from a read error. This chain links TRBV29-1 with TRBJ1-1; the D is unclear. Germline V lookup: CDR1 SQVTM, CDR2 ANQGSEA. CDR3 length: 13 residues. The CDR3 reads CSIEELAPLGAFF. CDR3 DNA: TGCAGCATTGAAGAGTTAGCCCCATTGGGAGCTTTCTTT.

The V and J genes are TRBV19 and TRBJ2-4; unclear D gene. The CDR3 sequence is 14 residues long. CDR1 and CDR2 (germline): LNHDA, SQIVND (reference sequence). The V end lost 8 bases, the J end lost 8 bases, and 19 bases lay between the germline ends. The CDR3 region has the DNA TGTGCCAGTGGGGTCCTTCTTTCGGGCGACATTCAGTACTTC. It yields the protein CASGVLLSGDIQYF.

The chain has TRBV5-1 and TRBJ1-4; 7 positions match TRBD1. CDR1 and CDR2 (germline): SGHRS, YFSETQ. Losses at the gene ends were 0 bases for V and 3 bases for J; bases not matched to a gene: 2. The CDR3 has 15 residues. DNA for the CDR3: TGCGCCAGCAGCTTGGGGGACAGAGCTAATGAAAAACTGTTTTTT. Amino acid sequence: CASSLGDRANEKLFF.

The chain links TRBV5-6 to TRBJ1-6; no reliable D call. Germline V gene lookup returns CDR1 SGHDT and CDR2 YYEEEE. V lost 3 bases and J lost 8, with 12 bases in between. The CDR3 totals 14 residues. The CDR3, as DNA: TGTGCCAGCAGCTACCGGGCCGCCGATTCACCCCTCCACTTT. Translation gives CASSYRAADSPLHF.

V and J are TRBV2 and TRBJ2-7; 11 bases map to TRBD2. Germline V CDR1 and CDR2: SNHLY, FYNNEI. This CDR3 contains 14 residues. The V and J ends lost 6 bases and 4 bases, in that order; junction bases with no gene match: 5. CDR3 residues: CASRLAGVEYEQYF. CDR3 nucleotide sequence: TGTGCCAGCAGACTAGCGGGAGTCGAATACGAGCAGTACTTC.

With respect to this clone: At one end, the junction sequence differs from germline, possibly due to a read error. CDR3 nucleotide sequence: TGTGCCAGCATTCTCGGGGGCAACTCCCACAATGAGCAGTTCTTC. As protein: CASILGGNSHNEQFF. The chain has TRBV2 and TRBJ2-1, with D tentatively TRBD1 or TRBD2 (6 bases each). Germline V gene lookup returns CDR1 SNHLY and CDR2 FYNNEI. CDR3 length: 15 amino acids.

V usage is TRBV9 and J usage is TRBJ1-2; 7 positions agree with TRBD1. The ends lost 4 bases at V and 5 bases at J; junction bases unmatched: 20. The CDR3 runs to 18 residues. Germline-derived CDR1 and CDR2 are SGDLS and YYNGEE. CDR3 nucleotides: TGTGCCAGCAGCAAACACCCGGGCTTCGGACAGGAGATATATGGCTACACCTTC. It codes for CASSKHPGFGQEIYGYTF.

The V call is TRBV9, the J call TRBJ2-5; TRBD2 is a possible D gene (5 bases). The CDR3 is 15 amino acids. Germline V CDR1 and CDR2: SGDLS, YYNGEE. V was shortened by 0 bases and J by 2 bases, with 11 bases between the two germline ends. The CDR3 sequence: CASSVEDGNQETQYF. DNA of the CDR3: TGTGCCAGCAGCGTAGAAGACGGGAATCAAGAGACCCAGTACTTC.

The chain joins TRBV5-4 to TRBJ2-1; 10 bases are a match to TRBD2. The CDR3 covers 16 residues. J gave up 8 bases and V 2 bases, and 10 bases lay outside the gene matches. CDR1 is SGHNT and CDR2 is YYREEE in the germline V gene (reference sequence). Here the CDR3 DNA reads TGTGCCAGCAGCTTATCAGCGAGTAGCGGGAGGCATGAGCAGTTCTTC. It encodes CASSLSASSGRHEQFF.

The rearrangement links TRBV6-1 to TRBJ2-3; no firm D call. Germline V CDR1 and CDR2: MNHNS, SASEGT. V lost 0 bases and J 2 bases, leaving 9 bases between the germline ends. CDR3 length equals 15 residues. CDR3 bases: TGTGCCAGCAGTGAAGCCCGCAGGTCCACAGATACGCAGTATTTT. Translated, it gives CASSEARRSTDTQYF.

V usage is TRBV6-6 and J usage is TRBJ2-1; TRBD2 matches at 7 bases. The junction had 8 bases not matched to a gene; V was cut back by 0 bases and J by 6 bases. Germline V gene lookup returns CDR1 MNHNY and CDR2 SVGAGI (reference sequence). This CDR3 is 16 amino acids long. CDR3 in amino acids: CASSYSIAGVPNEQFF. For the CDR3, the DNA is TGTGCCAGCAGTTACTCGATCGCGGGAGTCCCCAATGAGCAGTTCTTC.

The V and J genes are TRBV30 and TRBJ2-5, with TRBD2 identical over 12 bases. Trimming at V came to 5 bases and at J to 2 bases, leaving 6 bases not matched to a gene. The CDR3 is made up of 15 amino acids. The germline gives CDR1 GTSNPN, CDR2 SVGIG (reference sequence). The chain's CDR3 is CAWGKTSGGQETQYF. DNA of the CDR3: TGTGCCTGGGGGAAGACTAGCGGGGGACAAGAGACCCAGTACTTC.

V is TRBV6-6 and J is TRBJ1-3; D is undetermined. Trimming left V 6 bases short and J 1 base short, with 13 bases between. The CDR3 has 15 residues. Per the germline V gene, CDR1 is MNHNY and CDR2 is SVGAGI (reference sequence). This CDR3 is CASSMTSSSGNTIYF. In DNA, the CDR3 is TGTGCCAGCAGCATGACAAGTTCATCTGGAAACACCATATATTTT.

This clone came up once. This chain joins TRBV4-2 and TRBJ2-1; no firm D call. CDR1 and CDR2 from the germline V gene are LGHNA and YNFKEQ. CDR3 length: 14 residues. V shed 3 bases and J shed 2 bases, with 8 bases lying between them. The CDR3 protein is CASSHGPAYNEQFF. The DNA of the CDR3 is TGTGCCAGCAGCCACGGGCCCGCCTACAATGAGCAGTTCTTC.

The chain links TRBV5-1 to TRBJ2-7; weak D call: TRBD1 (5 bases). Per the germline V gene, CDR1 is SGHRS and CDR2 is YFSETQ. This CDR3 contains 13 residues. The ends were cut back, 0 bases at V and 6 bases at J, with 10 bases in the middle. CDR3 sequence (DNA): TGCGCCAGCAGCTTGGACCCCAGGGCCGAGCAGTACTTC. As protein: CASSLDPRAEQYF. The full variable domain, in which reference TRBV5-1 and TRBJ2-7 provide the parts outside the CDR3, is KAGVTQTPRYLIKTRGQQVTLSCSPISGHRSVSWYQQTPGQGLQFLFEYFSETQRNKGNFPGRFSGRQFSNSRSEMNVSTLELGDSALYLCASSLDPRAEQYFGPGTRLTVT.

This clone was counted ten times or more. Other nucleotide sequences from this sample produce the same CDR3. The J gene is TRBJ2-5, the V gene TRBV18, with D uncertain. The CDR3 covers 13 residues. V lost 1 base to trimming and J lost 5 bases, with 8 bases between them. CDR1 is KGHSH and CDR2 is LQKENI in the germline V gene. The CDR3 bases are TGTGCCAGCTCACCACGGGGTCGTGAGACCCAGTACTTC. It translates to CASSPRGRETQYF.

The chain employs TRBV7-2 and TRBJ2-7; D may correspond to TRBD1 or TRBD2 (5 bases each). The CDR3 spans 15 residues. Trimming took 6 bases from V and 4 from J, leaving 19 bases between them. Germline V CDR1 and CDR2: SGHTA, FQGNSA. The CDR3 loop is CASRRTPGPQYEQYF. CDR3 DNA: TGTGCCAGCAGGCGGACACCGGGACCTCAGTACGAGCAGTACTTC.

The chain uses TRBV9 and TRBJ1-3; 10 bases align to TRBD1. J lost 4 bases, V lost 4 bases, and 8 bases had no gene match. The CDR3 loop spans 16 amino acids. Germline V lookup: CDR1 SGDLS, CDR2 YYNGEE. The chain's CDR3 is CASSFSGTGAGNTIYF. The CDR3 DNA reads TGTGCCAGCAGCTTTTCCGGGACAGGGGCAGGAAACACCATATATTTT.

The chain links TRBV15 to TRBJ2-5; a weak D match, TRBD1 (6 bases). This CDR3 spans 16 amino acids. Germline lookup yields CDR1 LNHNV and CDR2 YYDKDF (reference sequence). Trimming left V 4 bases short and J 4 bases short, with 19 bases between. CDR3 nucleotides: TGTGCCACCAGCACCACGACAGGCCGGCGCCGAGAGACCCAGTACTTC. Translating it yields CATSTTTGRRRETQYF.

This chain connects TRBV27 to TRBJ2-2; 7 bases fit TRBD2. The trim removed 0 bases at V and 5 bases at J, leaving 12 bases unmatched. CDR3 length: 18 residues. CDR1 is MNHEY, CDR2 SMNVEV, per germline (reference sequence). The CDR3 DNA reads TGTGCCAGCAGTTTATCGTTTAGGGAGGGTTTTCTAACCGGGGAGCTGTTTTTT. It encodes CASSLSFREGFLTGELFF.

This chain joins TRBV11-1 and TRBJ2-7, with unresolved D. Trimming left V 1 base short and J 1 base short, with 8 bases between. Germline V gene sequence: CDR1 SGHAT, CDR2 FQDESV (reference sequence). This CDR3 spans 14 amino acids. CDR3 sequence (DNA): TGTGCCAGCAGCTTAGTGGGCGCTTCCTACGAGCAGTACTTC. This sequence encodes CASSLVGASYEQYF.

The rearrangement uses TRBV11-2 and TRBJ2-7; TRBD1 matches at 7 bases. The CDR3 totals 15 residues. Germline V gene sequence: CDR1 SGHAT, CDR2 FQNNGV. V lost 2 bases, J lost 2 bases, and 6 bases stayed unmatched. This chain's CDR3 is CASSLIRGRAYEQYF. The CDR3 DNA is TGTGCCAGCAGCTTAATAAGGGGGCGGGCCTACGAGCAGTACTTC.